The source of this TCR beta chain is a study of T cell repertoires in cytomegalovirus infection. Study as a whole: In the study, CMV epitopes included recently identified HLA-C-restricted and well-studied HLA-B-restricted ones. It was the public TCR beta signatures that indicated both CMV infection and matching HLA type.

TCRdb fed the reads into MiXCR, producing one record per CDR3 protein. The sample has about 700,000 distinct CDR3 sequences; around a third are singletons. Broader study findings: In two of eight donors, the top clonotype was HLA-C-restricted CMV-specific. There were carriers of CMV plus the relevant HLA, and cumulative public TCR beta family frequency identified them.

This clonotype has more than one count but fewer than ten. Its specificity is not known. The V and J ends lost 2 bases and 2 bases respectively, with 17 bases between them. The CDR3 sequence is 17 residues long. Germline V gives CDR1 SGHNT, CDR2 YENEEA. V is TRBV11-3 and J is TRBJ2-3; D may correspond to TRBD1 or TRBD2 (6 bases each). This sample comprised cultured PBMCs, obtained from culture after CMV antigen stimulation. This sequence originates from a human donor in good health (CMV status not recorded). Some clones in this sample may be carry-over from other donors' samples. The CDR3: CASSLRGRPKLTDTQYF. DNA for the CDR3: TGTGCCAGCAGCTTAAGGGGGAGGCCTAAGCTCACAGATACGCAGTATTTT.